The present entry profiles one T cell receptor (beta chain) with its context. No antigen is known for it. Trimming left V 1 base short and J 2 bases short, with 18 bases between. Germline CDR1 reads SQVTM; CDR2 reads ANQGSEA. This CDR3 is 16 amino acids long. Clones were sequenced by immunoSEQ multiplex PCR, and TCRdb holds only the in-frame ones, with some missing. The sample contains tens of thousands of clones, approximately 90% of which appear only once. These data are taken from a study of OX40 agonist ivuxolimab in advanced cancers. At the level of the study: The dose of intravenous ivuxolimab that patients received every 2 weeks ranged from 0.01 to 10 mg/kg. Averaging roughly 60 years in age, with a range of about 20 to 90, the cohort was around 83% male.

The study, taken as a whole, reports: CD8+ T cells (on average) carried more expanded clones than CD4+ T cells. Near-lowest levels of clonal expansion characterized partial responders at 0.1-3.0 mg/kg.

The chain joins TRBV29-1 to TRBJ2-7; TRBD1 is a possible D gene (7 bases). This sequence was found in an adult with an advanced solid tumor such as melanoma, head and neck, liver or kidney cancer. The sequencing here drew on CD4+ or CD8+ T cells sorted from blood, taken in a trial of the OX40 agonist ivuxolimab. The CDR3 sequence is CSVEAPGGPKTYEQYF. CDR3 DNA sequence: TGCAGCGTTGAAGCCCCAGGGGGGCCCAAAACCTACGAGCAGTACTTC.